This T cell receptor beta chain came from a study of shared clonotypes between healthy human individuals. This clone has a single count. A much bigger clone sits one base away, suggesting this may be a read error. Several immunoSEQ plates held equal portions of the genomic DNA taken from each subset. Method: immunoSEQ multiplex PCR; TCRdb's copy keeps in-frame clones and lacks some. Of 550,000 to 600,000 clones in the sample, around 81% were seen once. Germline CDR1 SGHDT, CDR2 YYEEEE. The CDR3 is 15 amino acids. The clonotype comes from a woman aged 40 to 50 in good health. Some clones in this sample may be carry-over from other donors' samples. The chain joins TRBV5-6 to TRBJ2-6; no definite D call. Sequenced material: PBMCs. CDR3 DNA sequence: TGTGCCAGCAGCTTGGGTGTCTCTGTGGCCAACGTCCTGACTTTC. Its protein product is CASSLGVSVANVLTF.